This TCR beta chain was sequenced for a study of Graves' ophthalmopathy and Graves' hyperthyroidism. General observations from the study: Ophthalmopathy and stable hyperthyroidism were discriminated by a 13-signature model, with about 90% sensitivity and 81.08% specificity.

This clonotype was seen repeatedly, ten times or more. The target antigen is unknown. The germline V gene encodes CDR1 LNHNV and CDR2 YYDKDF (reference sequence). Deletions cut 0 bases from V and 4 bases from J, with 7 bases between. CDR3 length equals 14 residues. Amplified material comprised TCR beta CDR3 regions derived from RNA transcripts. The library came from an HTBI-primed first-round RT-PCR and a second-round multiplex PCR. TCRdb re-analysed the multiplex PCR reads in MiXCR, keeping a single row per CDR3 protein. Of roughly 1.1 million distinct CDR3 sequences listed, about 35% are singletons. Specimen: peripheral blood or thyroid tissue (not recorded which). The TCR was taken from an adult man with Graves' hyperthyroidism. The V and J genes are TRBV15 and TRBJ1-5, with no clear D. The CDR3 loop is CATSREAGNQPQHF. The CDR3 DNA is TGTGCCACCAGCAGAGAGGCGGGTAATCAGCCCCAGCATTTT.